This paragraph covers one TCR beta chain sequence. The target antigen is unknown. J gave up 5 bases and V 9 bases, and 6 bases lay outside the gene matches. CDR3 size: 12 residues. Germline V gene data show CDR1 as MNHNY and CDR2 as SVGAGI (reference sequence). This record belongs to a study of cytomegalovirus exposure and HLA in healthy donors. Study as a whole: A later analysis reported the 120 or so validation repertoires used the same platform as the roughly 700 first-cohort repertoires. Broader study findings: One later analysis, an examination of the approximately 130 validation repertoires, found that first-cohort TCR clusters tended to co-occur in them. The investigators catalogued 150 or so TCR beta chains as cytomegalovirus-associated.

Assay: immunoSEQ multiplex PCR; the TCRdb copy retains only in-frame clones and omits some. The sample yields 250,000 to 400,000 clones, around 90% seen once. Sequences were obtained from PBMCs. The source of this sequence is a man aged 25 to 40 in good health and CMV-seronegative. The V call is TRBV6-6, the J call TRBJ2-7; 8 bases map to TRBD1. The CDR3: CASKYRGNEQYF. In DNA form, the CDR3 reads TGTGCCAGTAAATACAGGGGGAACGAGCAGTACTTC.